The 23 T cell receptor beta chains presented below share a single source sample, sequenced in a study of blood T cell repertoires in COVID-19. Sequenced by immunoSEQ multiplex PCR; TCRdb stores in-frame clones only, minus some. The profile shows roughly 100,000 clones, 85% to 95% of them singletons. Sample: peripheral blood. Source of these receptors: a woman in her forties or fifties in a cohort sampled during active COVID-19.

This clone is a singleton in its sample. The CDR3 region has the DNA TGCGCCAGCAGCTCGACTCACTTGGTCGGGGTAGACACATCCTACGAGCAGTACTTC. Its translation: CASSSTHLVGVDTSYEQYF. The chain combines TRBV5-1 with TRBJ2-7; D may be TRBD2 (5 bases). This CDR3 has 19 amino acids. Trimming pared 3 bases from V and 1 base from J, leaving 26 bases between. The germline gives CDR1 SGHRS, CDR2 YFSETQ.

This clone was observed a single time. In nucleotides, the CDR3 is TGTGCCAGCTCACCACCGCGGCCAGTGGGCTACAATGAGCAGTTCTTC. As protein: CASSPPRPVGYNEQFF. The genes are TRBV18 and TRBJ2-1; D not resolved. The CDR3 contains 16 residues. Looked up from germline, CDR1 is KGHSH and CDR2 is LQKENI. V lost 0 bases, J lost 3 bases, and 12 bases lay in between.

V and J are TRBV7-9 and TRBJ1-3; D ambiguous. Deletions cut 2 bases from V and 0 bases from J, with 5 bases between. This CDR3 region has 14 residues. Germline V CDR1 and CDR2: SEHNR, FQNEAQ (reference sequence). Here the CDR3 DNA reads TGTGCCAGCAGCTTATCCATCTCTGGAAACACCATATATTTT. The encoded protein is CASSLSISGNTIYF.

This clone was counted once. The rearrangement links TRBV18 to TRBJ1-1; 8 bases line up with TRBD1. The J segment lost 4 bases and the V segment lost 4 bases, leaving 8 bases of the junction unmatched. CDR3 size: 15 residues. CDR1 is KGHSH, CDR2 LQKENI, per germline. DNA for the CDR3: TGTGCCAGCTCACTCGGGACAGGCTGGGGCACTGAAGCTTTCTTT. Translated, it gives CASSLGTGWGTEAFF.

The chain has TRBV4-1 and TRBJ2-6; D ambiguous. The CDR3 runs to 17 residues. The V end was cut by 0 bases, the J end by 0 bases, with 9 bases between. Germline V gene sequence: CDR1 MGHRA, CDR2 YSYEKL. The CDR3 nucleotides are TGCGCCAGCAGCCAAGACCCCCCATCCTCTGGGGCCAACGTCCTGACTTTC. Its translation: CASSQDPPSSGANVLTF.

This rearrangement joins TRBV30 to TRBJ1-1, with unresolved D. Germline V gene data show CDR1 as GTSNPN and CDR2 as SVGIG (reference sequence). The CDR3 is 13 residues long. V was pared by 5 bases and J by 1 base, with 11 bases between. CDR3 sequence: CAWVGLENTEAFF. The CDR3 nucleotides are TGTGCCTGGGTCGGGTTGGAGAACACTGAAGCTTTCTTT.

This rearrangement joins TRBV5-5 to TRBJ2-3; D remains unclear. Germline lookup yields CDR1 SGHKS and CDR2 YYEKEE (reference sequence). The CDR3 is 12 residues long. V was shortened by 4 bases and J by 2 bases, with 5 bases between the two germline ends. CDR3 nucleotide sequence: TGTGCCAGCAGCCCCTACACAGATACGCAGTATTTT. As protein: CASSPYTDTQYF.

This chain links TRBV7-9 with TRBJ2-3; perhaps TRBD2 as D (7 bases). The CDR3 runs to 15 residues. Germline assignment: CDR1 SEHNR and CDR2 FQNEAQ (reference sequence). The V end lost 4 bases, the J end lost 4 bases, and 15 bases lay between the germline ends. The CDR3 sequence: CASSWGGAQADTQYF. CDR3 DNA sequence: TGTGCCAGCAGCTGGGGGGGGGCTCAGGCAGATACGCAGTATTTT.

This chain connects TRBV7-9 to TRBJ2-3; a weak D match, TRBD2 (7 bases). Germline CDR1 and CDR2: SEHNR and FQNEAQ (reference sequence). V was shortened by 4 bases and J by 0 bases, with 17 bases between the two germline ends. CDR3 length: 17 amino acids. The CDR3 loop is CASSYAGAYLSTDTQYF. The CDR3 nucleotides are TGTGCCAGCAGCTACGCGGGGGCCTACCTCAGCACAGATACGCAGTATTTT.

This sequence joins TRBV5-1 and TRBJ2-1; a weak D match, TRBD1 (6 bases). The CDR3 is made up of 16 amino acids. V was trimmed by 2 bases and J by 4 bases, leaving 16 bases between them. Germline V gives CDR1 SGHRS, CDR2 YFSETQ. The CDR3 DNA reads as TGCGCCAGCAGCTTTGGTGCTCAGGGGCAGTACAATGAGCAGTTCTTC. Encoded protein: CASSFGAQGQYNEQFF.

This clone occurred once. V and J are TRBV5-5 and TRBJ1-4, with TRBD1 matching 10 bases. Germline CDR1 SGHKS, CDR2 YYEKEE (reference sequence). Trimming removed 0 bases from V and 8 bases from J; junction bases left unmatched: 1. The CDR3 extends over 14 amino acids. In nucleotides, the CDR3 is TGTGCCAGCAGCTTGGGGACAGGGGGGGAAAAACTGTTTTTT. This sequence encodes CASSLGTGGEKLFF. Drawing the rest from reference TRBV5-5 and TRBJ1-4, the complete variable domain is DAGVTQSPTHLIKTRGQQVTLRCSPISGHKSVSWYQQVLGQGPQFIFQYYEKEERGRGNFPDRFSARQFPNYSSELNVNALLLGDSALYLCASSLGTGGEKLFFGSGTQLSVL.

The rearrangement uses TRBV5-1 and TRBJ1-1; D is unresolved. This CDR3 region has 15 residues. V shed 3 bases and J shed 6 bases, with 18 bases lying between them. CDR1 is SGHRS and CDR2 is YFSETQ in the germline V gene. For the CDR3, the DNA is TGCGCCAGCAGCTCCCCCCTAGACGCCAGCCCTGAAGCTTTCTTT. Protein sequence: CASSSPLDASPEAFF.

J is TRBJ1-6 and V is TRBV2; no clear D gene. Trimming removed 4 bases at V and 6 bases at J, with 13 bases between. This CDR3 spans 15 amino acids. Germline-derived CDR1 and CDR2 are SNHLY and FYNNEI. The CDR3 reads CASSATGFINSPLHF. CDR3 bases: TGTGCCAGCAGTGCAACGGGATTTATTAATTCACCCCTCCACTTT.

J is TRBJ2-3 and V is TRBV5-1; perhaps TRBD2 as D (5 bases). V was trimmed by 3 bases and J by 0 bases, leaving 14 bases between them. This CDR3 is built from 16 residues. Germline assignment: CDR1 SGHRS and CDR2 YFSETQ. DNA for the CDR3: TGCGCCAGCAGCTGGGGAGTAGATTCTAGCACAGATACGCAGTATTTT. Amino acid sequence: CASSWGVDSSTDTQYF.

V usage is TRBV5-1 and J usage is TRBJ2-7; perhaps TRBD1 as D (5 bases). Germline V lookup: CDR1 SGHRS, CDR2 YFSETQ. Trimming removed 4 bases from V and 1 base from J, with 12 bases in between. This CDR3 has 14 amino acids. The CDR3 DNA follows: TGCGCCAGCAGCGGGGCAGGCTTATCCTACGAGCAGTACTTC. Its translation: CASSGAGLSYEQYF. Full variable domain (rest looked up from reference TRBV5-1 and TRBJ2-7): KAGVTQTPRYLIKTRGQQVTLSCSPISGHRSVSWYQQTPGQGLQFLFEYFSETQRNKGNFPGRFSGRQFSNSRSEMNVSTLELGDSALYLCASSGAGLSYEQYFGPGTRLTVT.

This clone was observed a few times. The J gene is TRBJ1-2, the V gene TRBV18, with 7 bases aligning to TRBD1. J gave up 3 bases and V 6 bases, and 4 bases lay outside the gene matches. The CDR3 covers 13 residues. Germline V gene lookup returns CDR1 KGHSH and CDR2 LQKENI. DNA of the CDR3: TGTGCCAGCTCGCCCGACAGGGACTATGGCTACACCTTC. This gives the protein CASSPDRDYGYTF. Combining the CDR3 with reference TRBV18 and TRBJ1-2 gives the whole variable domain NAGVMQNPRHLVRRRGQEARLRCSPMKGHSHVYWYRQLPEEGLKFMVYLQKENIIDESGMPKERFSAEFPKEGPSILRIQQVVRGDSAAYFCASSPDRDYGYTFGSGTRLTVV.

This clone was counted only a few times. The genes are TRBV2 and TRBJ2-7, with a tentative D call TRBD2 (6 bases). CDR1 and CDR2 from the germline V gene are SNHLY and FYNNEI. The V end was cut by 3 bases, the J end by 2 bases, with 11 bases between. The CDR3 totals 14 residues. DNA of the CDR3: TGTGCCAGCAGTGATTTCGGCGGGGCCTACGAGCAGTACTTC. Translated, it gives CASSDFGGAYEQYF.

The CDR3 is CASRRKREETQYF. The CDR3 DNA sequence: TGTGCCAGCAGACGAAAGAGGGAAGAGACCCAGTACTTC. The chain carries TRBV27 and TRBJ2-5, with D possibly TRBD2 on 5 matching bases. The length of the CDR3 is 13 residues. V lost 6 bases to trimming and J lost 3 bases, with 11 bases between them. Germline assignment: CDR1 MNHEY and CDR2 SMNVEV (reference sequence).

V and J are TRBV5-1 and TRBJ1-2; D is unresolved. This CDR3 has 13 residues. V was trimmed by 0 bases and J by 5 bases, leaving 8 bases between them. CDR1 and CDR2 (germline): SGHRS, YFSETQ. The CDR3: CASSLGRLYGYTF. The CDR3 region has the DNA TGCGCCAGCAGCTTGGGCAGGCTTTATGGCTACACCTTC.

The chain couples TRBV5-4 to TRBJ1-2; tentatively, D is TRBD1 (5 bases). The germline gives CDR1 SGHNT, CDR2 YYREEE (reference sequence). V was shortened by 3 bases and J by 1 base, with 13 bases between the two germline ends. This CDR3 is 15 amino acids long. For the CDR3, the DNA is TGTGCCAGCAGCTGGCCTAACGGGGGTAACTATGGCTACACCTTC. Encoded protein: CASSWPNGGNYGYTF.

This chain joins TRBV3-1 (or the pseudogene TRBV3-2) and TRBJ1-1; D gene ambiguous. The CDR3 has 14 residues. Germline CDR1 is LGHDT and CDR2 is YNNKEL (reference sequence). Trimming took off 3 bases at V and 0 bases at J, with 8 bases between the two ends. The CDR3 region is CASSQSQMNTEAFF. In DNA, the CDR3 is TGTGCCAGCAGCCAGAGTCAAATGAACACTGAAGCTTTCTTT.

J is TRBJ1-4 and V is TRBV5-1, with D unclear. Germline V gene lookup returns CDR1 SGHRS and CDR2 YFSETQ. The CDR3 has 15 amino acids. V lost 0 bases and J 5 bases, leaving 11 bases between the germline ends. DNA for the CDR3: TGCGCCAGCAGCTTGGTGGCAGGCGACAATGAAAAACTGTTTTTT. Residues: CASSLVAGDNEKLFF.

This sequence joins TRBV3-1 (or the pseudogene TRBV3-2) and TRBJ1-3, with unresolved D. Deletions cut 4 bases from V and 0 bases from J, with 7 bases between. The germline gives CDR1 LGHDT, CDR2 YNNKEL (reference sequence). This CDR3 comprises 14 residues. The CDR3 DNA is TGTGCCAGCAGCCCGAGGGACTCTGGAAACACCATATATTTT. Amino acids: CASSPRDSGNTIYF.